This T cell receptor (beta chain) was obtained from a study of cytomegalovirus exposure and HLA in healthy donors. Study-level points and caveats: Associated with HLA alleles at 0.05 false discovery rate in a later analysis were some 18,000 TCR beta sequences.

Regarding this clone: What it recognizes is unknown.

Researchers ran the PCR with 60 Vbeta and 13 Jbeta primers. Produced via immunoSEQ multiplex PCR; TCRdb's table is partial and in-frame only. The table has about 150,000 clones, 70% to 80% seen once. The sample comprised PBMCs. The TCR originated in a middle-aged woman in good health and CMV-seronegative.

For the CDR3, the DNA is TGTGCCAGCAGAACGGGGCAGGGTTGGGGGCCAGATACGCAGTATTTT. Amino acids: CASRTGQGWGPDTQYF. The chain links TRBV11-3 to TRBJ2-3, with D possibly being TRBD1 (6 bases). V dropped 6 bases and J dropped 4 bases, with 20 bases sitting between them. The CDR3 has 16 residues. Germline V CDR1 and CDR2: SGHNT, YENEEA.